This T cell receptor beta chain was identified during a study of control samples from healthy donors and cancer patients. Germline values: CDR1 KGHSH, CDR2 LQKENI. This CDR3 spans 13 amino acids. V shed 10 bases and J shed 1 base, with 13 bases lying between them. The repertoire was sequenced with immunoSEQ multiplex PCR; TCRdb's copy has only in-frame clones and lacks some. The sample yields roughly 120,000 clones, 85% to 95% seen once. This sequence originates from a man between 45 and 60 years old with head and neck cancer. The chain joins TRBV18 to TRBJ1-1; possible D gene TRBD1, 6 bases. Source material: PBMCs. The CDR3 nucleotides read TGTGCCACCCAGGACAGTGGGAACACTGAAGCTTTCTTT. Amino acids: CATQDSGNTEAFF.